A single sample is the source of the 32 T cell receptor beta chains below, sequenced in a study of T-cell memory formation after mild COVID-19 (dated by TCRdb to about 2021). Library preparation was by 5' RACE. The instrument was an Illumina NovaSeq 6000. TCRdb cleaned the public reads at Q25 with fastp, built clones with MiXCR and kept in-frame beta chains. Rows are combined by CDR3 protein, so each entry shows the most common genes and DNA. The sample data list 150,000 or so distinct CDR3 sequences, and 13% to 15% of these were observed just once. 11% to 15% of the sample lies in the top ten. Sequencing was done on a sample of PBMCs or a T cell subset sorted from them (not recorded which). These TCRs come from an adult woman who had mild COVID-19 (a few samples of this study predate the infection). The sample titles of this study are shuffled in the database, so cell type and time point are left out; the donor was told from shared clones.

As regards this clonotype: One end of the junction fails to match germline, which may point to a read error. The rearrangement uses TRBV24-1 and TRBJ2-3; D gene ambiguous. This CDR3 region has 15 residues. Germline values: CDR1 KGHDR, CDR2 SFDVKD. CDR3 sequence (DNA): TGTGCCACCACTGATCGGATTAGTACCACAGATACGCAGTATTTT. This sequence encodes CATTDRISTTDTQYF.

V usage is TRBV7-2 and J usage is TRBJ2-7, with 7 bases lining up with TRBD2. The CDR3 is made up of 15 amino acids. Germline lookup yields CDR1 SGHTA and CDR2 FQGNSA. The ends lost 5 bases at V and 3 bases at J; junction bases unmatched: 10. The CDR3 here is CASSASGAGDYEQYF. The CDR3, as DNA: TGTGCCAGCAGCGCTAGCGGTGCGGGGGACTACGAGCAGTACTTC.

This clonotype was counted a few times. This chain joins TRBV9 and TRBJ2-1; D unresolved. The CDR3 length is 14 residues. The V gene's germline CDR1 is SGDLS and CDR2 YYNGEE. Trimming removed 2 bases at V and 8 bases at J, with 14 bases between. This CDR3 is CASSVKGPRDEQFF. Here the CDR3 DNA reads TGTGCCAGCAGCGTTAAAGGGCCTCGGGATGAGCAGTTCTTC.

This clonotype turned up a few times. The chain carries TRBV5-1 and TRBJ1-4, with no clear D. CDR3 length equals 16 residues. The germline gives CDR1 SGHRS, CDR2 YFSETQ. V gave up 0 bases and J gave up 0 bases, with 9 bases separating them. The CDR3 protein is CASSLGWTTTNEKLFF. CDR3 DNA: TGCGCCAGCAGCTTGGGGTGGACGACAACTAATGAAAAACTGTTTTTT.

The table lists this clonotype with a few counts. In nucleotides, the CDR3 is TGTGCCAGCTCACCGGCCGGGACAGGGGCCCTCTACGAGCAGTACTTC. This codes for CASSPAGTGALYEQYF. V usage is TRBV18 and J usage is TRBJ2-7; 10 bases agree with TRBD1. There are 16 residues in the CDR3. The V gene's germline CDR1 is KGHSH and CDR2 LQKENI. After removal of 3 bases from V and 3 bases from J, the junction contained 8 bases not matched to a gene.

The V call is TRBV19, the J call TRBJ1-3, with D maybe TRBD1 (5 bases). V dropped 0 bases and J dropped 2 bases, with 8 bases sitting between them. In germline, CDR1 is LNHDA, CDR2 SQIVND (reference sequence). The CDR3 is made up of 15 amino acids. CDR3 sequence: CASSIEPGTGNTIYF. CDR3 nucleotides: TGTGCCAGTAGTATAGAGCCAGGGACTGGAAACACCATATATTTT.

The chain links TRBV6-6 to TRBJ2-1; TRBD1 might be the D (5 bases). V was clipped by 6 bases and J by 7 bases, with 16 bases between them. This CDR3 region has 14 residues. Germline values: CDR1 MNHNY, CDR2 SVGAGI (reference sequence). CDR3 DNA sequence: TGTGCCAGCAGAACGGGCAGGGCTTGGAATGAGCAGTTCTTC. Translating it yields CASRTGRAWNEQFF.

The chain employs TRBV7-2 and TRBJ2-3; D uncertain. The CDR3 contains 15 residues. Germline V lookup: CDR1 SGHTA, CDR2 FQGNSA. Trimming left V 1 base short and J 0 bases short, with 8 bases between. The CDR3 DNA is TGTGCCAGCAGCTTAGTGCGGCGTAGCACAGATACGCAGTATTTT. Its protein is CASSLVRRSTDTQYF.

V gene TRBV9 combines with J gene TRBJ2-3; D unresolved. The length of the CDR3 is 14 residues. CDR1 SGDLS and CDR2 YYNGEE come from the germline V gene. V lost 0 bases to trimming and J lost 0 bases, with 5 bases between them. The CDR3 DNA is TGTGCCAGCAGCGTAGTGGATAGCACAGATACGCAGTATTTT. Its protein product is CASSVVDSTDTQYF.

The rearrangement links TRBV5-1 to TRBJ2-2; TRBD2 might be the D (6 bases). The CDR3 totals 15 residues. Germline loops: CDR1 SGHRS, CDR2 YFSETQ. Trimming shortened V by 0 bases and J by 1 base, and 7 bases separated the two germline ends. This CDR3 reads CASSLGDLNTGELFF. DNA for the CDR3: TGCGCCAGCAGCTTGGGGGACTTGAACACCGGGGAGCTGTTTTTT.

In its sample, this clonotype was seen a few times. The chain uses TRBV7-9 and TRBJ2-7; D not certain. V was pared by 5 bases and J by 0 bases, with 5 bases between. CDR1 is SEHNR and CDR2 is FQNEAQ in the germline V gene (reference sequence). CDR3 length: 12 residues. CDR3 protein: CASSQTSYEQYF. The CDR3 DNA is TGTGCCAGCAGCCAAACCTCCTACGAGCAGTACTTC.

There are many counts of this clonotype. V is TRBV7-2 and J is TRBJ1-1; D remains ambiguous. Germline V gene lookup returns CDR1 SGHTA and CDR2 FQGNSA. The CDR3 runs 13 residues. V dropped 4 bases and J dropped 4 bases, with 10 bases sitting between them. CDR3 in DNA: TGTGCCAGCAGCTCAACCCCGATCACTGAAGCTTTCTTT. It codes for CASSSTPITEAFF.

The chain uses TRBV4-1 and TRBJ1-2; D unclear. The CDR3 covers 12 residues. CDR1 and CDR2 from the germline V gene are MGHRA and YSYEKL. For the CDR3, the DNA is TGCGCGAGCGGGCAGCCAAACTATGGCTACACCTTC. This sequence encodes CASGQPNYGYTF.

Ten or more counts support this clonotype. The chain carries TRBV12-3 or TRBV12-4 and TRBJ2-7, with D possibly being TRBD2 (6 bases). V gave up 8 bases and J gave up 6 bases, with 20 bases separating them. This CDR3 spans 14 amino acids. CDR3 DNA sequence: TGTGCCAGCGGAGACCTAGCGACCTTCGCCGAGCAGTACTTC. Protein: CASGDLATFAEQYF.

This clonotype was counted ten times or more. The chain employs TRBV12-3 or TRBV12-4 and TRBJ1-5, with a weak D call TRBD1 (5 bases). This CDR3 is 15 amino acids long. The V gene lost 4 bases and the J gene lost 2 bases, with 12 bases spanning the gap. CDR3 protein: CASSSGERGNQPQHF. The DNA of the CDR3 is TGTGCCAGCAGTTCGGGGGAAAGGGGCAATCAGCCCCAGCATTTT.

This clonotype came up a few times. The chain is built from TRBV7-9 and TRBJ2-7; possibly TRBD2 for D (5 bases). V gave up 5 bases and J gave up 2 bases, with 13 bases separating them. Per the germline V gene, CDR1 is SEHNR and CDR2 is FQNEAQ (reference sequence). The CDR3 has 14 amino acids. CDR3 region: CASSPRASTYEQYF. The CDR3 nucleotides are TGTGCCAGCAGCCCGAGGGCGAGTACCTACGAGCAGTACTTC.

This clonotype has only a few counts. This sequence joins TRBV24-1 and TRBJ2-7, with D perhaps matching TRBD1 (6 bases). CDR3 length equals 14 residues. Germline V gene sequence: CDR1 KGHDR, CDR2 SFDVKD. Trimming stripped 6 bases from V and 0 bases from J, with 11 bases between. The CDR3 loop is CATSRSGASYEQYF. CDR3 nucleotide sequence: TGTGCCACCAGTCGGTCAGGGGCCTCCTACGAGCAGTACTTC.

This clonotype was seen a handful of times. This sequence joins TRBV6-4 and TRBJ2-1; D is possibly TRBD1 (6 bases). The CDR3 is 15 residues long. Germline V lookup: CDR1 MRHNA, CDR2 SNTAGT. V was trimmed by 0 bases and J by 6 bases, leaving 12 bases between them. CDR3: CASSDSGRGSNEQFF. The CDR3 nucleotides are TGTGCCAGCAGTGACTCCGGCAGGGGTAGCAATGAGCAGTTCTTC.

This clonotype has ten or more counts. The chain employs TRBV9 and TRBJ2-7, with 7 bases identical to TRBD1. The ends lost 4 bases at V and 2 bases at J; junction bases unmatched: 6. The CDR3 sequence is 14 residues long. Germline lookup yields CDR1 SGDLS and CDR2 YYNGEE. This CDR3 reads CASSPWDSTYEQYF. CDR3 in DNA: TGTGCCAGCAGCCCCTGGGACAGTACCTACGAGCAGTACTTC. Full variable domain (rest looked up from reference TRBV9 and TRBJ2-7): DSGVTQTPKHLITATGQRVTLRCSPRSGDLSVYWYQQSLDQGLQFLIQYYNGEERAKGNILERFSAQQFPDLHSELNLSSLELGDSALYFCASSPWDSTYEQYFGPGTRLTVT.

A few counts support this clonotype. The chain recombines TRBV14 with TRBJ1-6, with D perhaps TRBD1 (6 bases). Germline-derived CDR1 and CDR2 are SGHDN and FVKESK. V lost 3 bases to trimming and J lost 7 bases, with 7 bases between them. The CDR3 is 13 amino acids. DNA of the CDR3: TGTGCCAGCAGCCACACAGGGAATTCACCCCTCCACTTT. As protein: CASSHTGNSPLHF.

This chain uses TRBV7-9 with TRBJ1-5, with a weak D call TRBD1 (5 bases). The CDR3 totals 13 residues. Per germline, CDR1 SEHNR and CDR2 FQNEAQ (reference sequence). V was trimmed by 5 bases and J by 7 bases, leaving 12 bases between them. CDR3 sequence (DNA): TGTGCCAGCAGCACCAAGTGGGACCAGCCCCAGCATTTT. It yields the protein CASSTKWDQPQHF.

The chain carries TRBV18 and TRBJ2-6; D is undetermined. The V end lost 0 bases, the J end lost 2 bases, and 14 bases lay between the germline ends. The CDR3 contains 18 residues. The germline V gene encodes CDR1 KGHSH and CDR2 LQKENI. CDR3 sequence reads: CASSPPPGPAAGANVLTF. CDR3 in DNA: TGTGCCAGCTCACCACCGCCAGGACCGGCGGCTGGGGCCAACGTCCTGACTTTC. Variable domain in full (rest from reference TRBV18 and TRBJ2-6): NAGVMQNPRHLVRRRGQEARLRCSPMKGHSHVYWYRQLPEEGLKFMVYLQKENIIDESGMPKERFSAEFPKEGPSILRIQQVVRGDSAAYFCASSPPPGPAAGANVLTFGAGSRLTVL.

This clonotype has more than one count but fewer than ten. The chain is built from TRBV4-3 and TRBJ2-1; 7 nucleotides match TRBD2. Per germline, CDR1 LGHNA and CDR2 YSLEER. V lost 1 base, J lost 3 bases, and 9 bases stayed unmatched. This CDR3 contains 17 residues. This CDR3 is CASSQGRGGGGYNEQFF. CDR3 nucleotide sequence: TGCGCCAGCAGCCAAGGTCGAGGAGGCGGGGGCTACAATGAGCAGTTCTTC.

The DNA for the CDR3 is TGTGCCAGCAGCCTGCAATTGGACAGGGTAGTTGGCTACACCTTC. This translates into CASSLQLDRVVGYTF. The chain couples TRBV3-1 to TRBJ1-2; 8 bases match TRBD1. This CDR3 contains 15 residues. Germline CDR1 reads LGHDT; CDR2 reads YNNKEL (reference sequence). Losses at the gene ends were 4 bases for V and 7 bases for J; bases not matched to a gene: 11.

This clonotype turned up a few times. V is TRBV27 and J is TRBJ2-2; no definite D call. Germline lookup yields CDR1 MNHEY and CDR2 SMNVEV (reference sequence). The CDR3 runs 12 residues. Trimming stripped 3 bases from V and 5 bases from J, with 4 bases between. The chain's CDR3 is CASSFRTGELFF. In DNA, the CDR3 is TGTGCCAGCAGTTTTAGGACCGGGGAGCTGTTTTTT.

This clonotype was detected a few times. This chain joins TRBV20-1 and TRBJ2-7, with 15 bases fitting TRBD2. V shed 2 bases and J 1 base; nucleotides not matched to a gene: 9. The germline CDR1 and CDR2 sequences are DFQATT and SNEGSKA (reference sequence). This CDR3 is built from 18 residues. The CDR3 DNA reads TGCAGTGCTAGAAGGGCGGGACTAGCGGGGGGCTATTCCTACGAGCAGTACTTC. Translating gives CSARRAGLAGGYSYEQYF.

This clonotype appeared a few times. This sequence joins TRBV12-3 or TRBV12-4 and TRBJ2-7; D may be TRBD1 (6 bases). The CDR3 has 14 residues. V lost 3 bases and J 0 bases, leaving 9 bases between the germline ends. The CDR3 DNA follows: TGTGCCAGCAGTTTTTACAGGGACTCCTACGAGCAGTACTTC. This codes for CASSFYRDSYEQYF.

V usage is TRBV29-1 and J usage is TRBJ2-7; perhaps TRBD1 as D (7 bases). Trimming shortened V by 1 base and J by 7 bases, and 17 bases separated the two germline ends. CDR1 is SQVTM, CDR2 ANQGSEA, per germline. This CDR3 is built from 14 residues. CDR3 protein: CSVEAFGRGREQYF. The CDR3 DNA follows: TGCAGCGTTGAAGCCTTCGGCAGGGGGAGGGAGCAGTACTTC.

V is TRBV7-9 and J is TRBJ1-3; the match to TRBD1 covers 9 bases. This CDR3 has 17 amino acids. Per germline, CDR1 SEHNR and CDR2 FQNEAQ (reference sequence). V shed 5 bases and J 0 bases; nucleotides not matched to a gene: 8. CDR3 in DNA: TGTGCCAGCAGCGCTCGGGACAGGGCCACCTCTGGAAACACCATATATTTT. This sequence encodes CASSARDRATSGNTIYF.

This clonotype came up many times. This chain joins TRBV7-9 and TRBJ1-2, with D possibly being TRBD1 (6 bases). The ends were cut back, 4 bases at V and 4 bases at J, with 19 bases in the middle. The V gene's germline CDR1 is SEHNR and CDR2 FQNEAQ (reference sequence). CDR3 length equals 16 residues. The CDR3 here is CASSSTGQLLSYGYTF. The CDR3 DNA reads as TGTGCCAGCAGCTCAACTGGACAGCTCCTCAGCTATGGCTACACCTTC.

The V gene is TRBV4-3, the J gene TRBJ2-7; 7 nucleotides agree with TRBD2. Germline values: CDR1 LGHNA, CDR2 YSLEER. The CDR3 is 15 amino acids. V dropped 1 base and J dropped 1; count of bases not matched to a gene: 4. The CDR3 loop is CASSQGGGVSYEQYF. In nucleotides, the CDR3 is TGCGCCAGCAGCCAAGGGGGGGGTGTATCCTACGAGCAGTACTTC.

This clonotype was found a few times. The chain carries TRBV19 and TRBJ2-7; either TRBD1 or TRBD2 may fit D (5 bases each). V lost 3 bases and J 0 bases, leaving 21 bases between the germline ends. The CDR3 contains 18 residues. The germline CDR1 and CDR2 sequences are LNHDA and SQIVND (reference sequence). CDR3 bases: TGTGCCAGTAGTATGTTCTCGGGACCCGAGGTAGGCTCCTACGAGCAGTACTTC. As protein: CASSMFSGPEVGSYEQYF.